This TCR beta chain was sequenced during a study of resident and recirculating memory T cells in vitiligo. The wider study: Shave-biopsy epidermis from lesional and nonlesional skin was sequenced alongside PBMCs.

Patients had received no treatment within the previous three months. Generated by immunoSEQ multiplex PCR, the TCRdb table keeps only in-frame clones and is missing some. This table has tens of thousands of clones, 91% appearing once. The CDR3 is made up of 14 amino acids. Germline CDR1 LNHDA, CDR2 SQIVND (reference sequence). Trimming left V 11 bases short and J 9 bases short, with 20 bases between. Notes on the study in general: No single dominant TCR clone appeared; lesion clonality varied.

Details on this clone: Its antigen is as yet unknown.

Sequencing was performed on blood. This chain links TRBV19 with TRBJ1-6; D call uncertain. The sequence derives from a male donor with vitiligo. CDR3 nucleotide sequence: TGTGCCTCGCAGAGGGATGGTAGGCGTTCACCCCTCCACTTT. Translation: CASQRDGRRSPLHF.